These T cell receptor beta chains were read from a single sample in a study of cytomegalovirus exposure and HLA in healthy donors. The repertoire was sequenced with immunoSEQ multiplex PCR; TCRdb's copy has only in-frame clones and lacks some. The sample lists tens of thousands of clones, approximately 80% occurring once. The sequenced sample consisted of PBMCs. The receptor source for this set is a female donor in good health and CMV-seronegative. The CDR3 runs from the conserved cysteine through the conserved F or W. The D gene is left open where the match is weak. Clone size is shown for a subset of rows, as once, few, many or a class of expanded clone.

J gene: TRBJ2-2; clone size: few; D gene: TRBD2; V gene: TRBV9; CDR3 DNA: TGTGCCAGCACCTTGGGACTAGCGGGGGTCTCCGGGGAGCTGTTTTTT; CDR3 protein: CASTLGLAGVSGELFF
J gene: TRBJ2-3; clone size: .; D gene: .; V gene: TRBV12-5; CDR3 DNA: TGTGCTAGTGGTTTGGTAGCAAAGGACTATAGCACAGATACGCAGTATTTT; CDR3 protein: CASGLVAKDYSTDTQYF
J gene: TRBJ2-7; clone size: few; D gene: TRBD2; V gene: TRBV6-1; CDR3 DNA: TGTGCCAGCAGTCCCCTCGGGGGGGGGCCCTACGAGCAGTACTTC; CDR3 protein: CASSPLGGGPYEQYF
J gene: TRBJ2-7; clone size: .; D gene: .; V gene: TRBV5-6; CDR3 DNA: TGTGCCAGCAGCGTTAGGGGCGAGCAGTACTTC; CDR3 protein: CASSVRGEQYF
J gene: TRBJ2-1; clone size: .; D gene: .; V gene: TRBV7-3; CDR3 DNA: TGTGCCAGCAGCTACCCGGGTTACAATGAGCAGTTCTTC; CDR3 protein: CASSYPGYNEQFF
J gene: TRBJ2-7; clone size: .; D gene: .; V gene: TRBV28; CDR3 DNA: TGTGCCAGCAGTGGCGGGCAGGCAGAGTCCTACGAGCAGTACTTC; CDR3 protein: CASSGGQAESYEQYF
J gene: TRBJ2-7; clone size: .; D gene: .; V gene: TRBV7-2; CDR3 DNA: TGTGCCAGCAGCTTCCGGGGGGCCAGCTCCTACGAGCAGTACTTC; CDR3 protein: CASSFRGASSYEQYF
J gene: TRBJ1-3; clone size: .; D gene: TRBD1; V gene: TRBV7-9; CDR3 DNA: TGTGCCAGCAGCAAGGGGACAGGCTCTGGAAACACCATATATTTT; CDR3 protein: CASSKGTGSGNTIYF
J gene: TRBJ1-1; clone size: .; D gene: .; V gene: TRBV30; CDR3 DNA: TGTGCCTGGAGTGTAGCAGGGGAAACTGAAGCTTTCTTT; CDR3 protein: CAWSVAGETEAFF
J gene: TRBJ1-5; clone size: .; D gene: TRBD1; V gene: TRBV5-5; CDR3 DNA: TGTGCCAGCAGCTTGGTCAACAGGGGTTGGAATCAGCCCCAGCATTTT; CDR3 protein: CASSLVNRGWNQPQHF
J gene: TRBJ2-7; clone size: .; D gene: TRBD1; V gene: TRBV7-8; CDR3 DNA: TGTGCCAGCAGCGTCCGGGACAGGGGACTCGAGCAGTACTTC; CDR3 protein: CASSVRDRGLEQYF
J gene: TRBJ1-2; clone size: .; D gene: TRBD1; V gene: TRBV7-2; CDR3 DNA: TGTGCCAGCAGCCCCGGGACAGGGCGACCTAACTATGGCTACACCTTC; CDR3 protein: CASSPGTGRPNYGYTF
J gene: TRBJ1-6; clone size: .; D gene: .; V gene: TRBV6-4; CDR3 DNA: TGTGCCAGCAATCGCGGGACCTATAATTCACCCCTCCACTTT; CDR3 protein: CASNRGTYNSPLHF
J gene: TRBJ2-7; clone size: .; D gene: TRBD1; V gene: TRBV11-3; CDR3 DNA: TGTGCCAGCGGGGTGGGACAGGGGGATTTCGACGAGCAGTACTTC; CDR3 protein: CASGVGQGDFDEQYF
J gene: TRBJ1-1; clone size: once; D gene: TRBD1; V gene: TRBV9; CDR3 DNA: TGTGCCAGCAGCGTGTCGGGACAGTCGAGCAAAGCTTTCTTT; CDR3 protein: CASSVSGQSSKAFF
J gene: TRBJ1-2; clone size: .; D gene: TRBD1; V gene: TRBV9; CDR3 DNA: TGTGCCAGCAGCACCCGACAGGGGGGTAACTATGGCTACACCTTC; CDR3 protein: CASSTRQGGNYGYTF
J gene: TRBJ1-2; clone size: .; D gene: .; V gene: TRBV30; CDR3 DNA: TGTGCCTGGAGTGCGTGGCAGGTCTATGGCTACACCTTC; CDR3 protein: CAWSAWQVYGYTF
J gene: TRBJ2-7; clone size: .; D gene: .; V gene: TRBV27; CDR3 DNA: TGTGCCAGCAGTTTATCTGAGGGTATGGCCTACGAGCAGTACTTC; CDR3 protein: CASSLSEGMAYEQYF